The 30 T cell receptor beta chains given below trace back to one sample, sequenced in a study of Ad26.COV2.S vaccination and SARS-CoV-2 variants. The treatment is: roughly 18 received Ad26.COV2.S at low or high dose, single or two shots; a few received placebo; per-sample allocation not given. Samples came from day 63 after the first vaccine or placebo injection. Profiling relied on immunoSEQ multiplex PCR, and the TCRdb table lists in-frame clones only, not all of them. The sample has some 240,000 clones, 87% seen once; the top ten hold approximately 3%. Sequencing used peripheral blood, obtained in a trial of Ad26.COV2.S vaccine versus placebo. All receptors come from a person aged 18-65 years who received the Ad26.COV2.S COVID-19 vaccine or a placebo.

The CDR3 DNA follows: TGTGCCAGCAGCGACGGGACAGGGGGATTGAGGTCCCCTAATGAAAAACTGTTTTTT. Its protein is CASSDGTGGLRSPNEKLFF. The rearrangement uses TRBV9 and TRBJ1-4, with TRBD1 matching over 11 bases. Germline CDR1 reads SGDLS; CDR2 reads YYNGEE. With V trimmed by 3 bases and J by 3 bases, 13 bases remained unmatched. There are 19 residues in the CDR3.

The V and J genes are TRBV4-1 and TRBJ1-3; tentatively, D is TRBD1 (5 bases). V was trimmed by 0 bases and J by 0 bases, leaving 6 bases between them. The length of the CDR3 is 15 residues. CDR1 and CDR2 (germline): MGHRA, YSYEKL. Here the CDR3 DNA reads TGCGCCAGCAGCCAAGAAGGGGTCTCTGGAAACACCATATATTTT. The encoded protein is CASSQEGVSGNTIYF.

The genes are TRBV4-3 and TRBJ1-5; D gene unclear. CDR3 length equals 13 residues. The V gene's germline CDR1 is LGHNA and CDR2 YSLEER. V was trimmed by 0 bases and J by 2 bases, leaving 2 bases between them. CDR3 nucleotides: TGCGCCAGCAGCCAAGAGCGCAATCAGCCCCAGCATTTT. Translating it yields CASSQERNQPQHF.

The chain has TRBV7-2 and TRBJ2-1, with TRBD2 identical over 10 bases. V was pared by 1 base and J by 10 bases, with 7 bases of the junction left unmatched. The CDR3 extends over 15 amino acids. Germline lookup yields CDR1 SGHTA and CDR2 FQGNSA. CDR3 amino acids: CASSLVSGRAAEQFF. Here the CDR3 DNA reads TGTGCCAGCAGCTTAGTCAGCGGGAGGGCCGCGGAGCAGTTCTTC.

This chain uses TRBV27 with TRBJ1-1; D remains ambiguous. CDR1 MNHEY and CDR2 SMNVEV come from the germline V gene (reference sequence). The CDR3 has 15 amino acids. V shed 5 bases and J shed 4 bases, with 17 bases lying between them. CDR3 DNA: TGTGCCAGCAGTCCCTTCGGGCAGACCGGCACTGAAGCTTTCTTT. Amino acid sequence: CASSPFGQTGTEAFF.

This clone was detected only once. The CDR3 DNA sequence: TGTGCCAGCAGCAAAGGACTAGCGGGAGAGCAGTACGTC. Protein: CASSKGLAGEQYV. The gene calls are TRBV6-5 and TRBJ2-7; 12 bases line up with TRBD2. The V segment lost 6 bases and the J segment 7 bases; nucleotides outside the gene matches: 4. Per the germline V gene, CDR1 is MNHEY and CDR2 is SVGAGI. This CDR3 contains 13 residues.

The rearrangement joins TRBV6-6 to TRBJ2-5; D unclear. The CDR3 runs to 15 residues. Deletions cut 0 bases from V and 1 base from J, with 9 bases between. Germline loops: CDR1 MNHNY, CDR2 SVGAGI (reference sequence). In DNA form, the CDR3 reads TGTGCCAGCAGTTACTCGCGAGTCACCCAAGAGACCCAGTACTTC. Translation: CASSYSRVTQETQYF.

This chain links TRBV5-4 with TRBJ1-1; 8 bases are a match to TRBD1. Germline CDR1 and CDR2: SGHNT and YYREEE (reference sequence). This CDR3 has 15 residues. The V gene end was trimmed by 4 bases and the J gene end by 3 bases; junction bases not matched to a gene: 8. CDR3 coding DNA: TGTGCCAGCAGCCCCCGACAGGGGTCGGACACTGAAGCTTTCTTT. Translated, it gives CASSPRQGSDTEAFF.

The V gene is TRBV10-3, the J gene TRBJ2-7; D is ambiguous. CDR1 is ENHRY and CDR2 is SYGVKD in the germline V gene. The CDR3 length is 13 residues. Trimming took 5 bases from V and 2 from J, leaving 10 bases between them. The CDR3 coding sequence is TGTGCCATCAGTAACGACGGACCCTACGAGCAGTACTTC. Amino acid sequence: CAISNDGPYEQYF.

J is TRBJ2-3 and V is TRBV13; D perhaps matches TRBD2 (5 bases). V was clipped by 0 bases and J by 0 bases, with 7 bases between them. This CDR3 spans 15 amino acids. CDR1 and CDR2 (germline): PRHDT, FYEKMQ (reference sequence). The DNA of the CDR3 is TGTGCCAGCAGCTTAGGAAGGACTAGCACAGATACGCAGTATTTT. Its protein is CASSLGRTSTDTQYF.

The chain carries TRBV7-3 and TRBJ2-1, with D tentatively TRBD2 (7 bases). V lost 1 base and J 5 bases, leaving 12 bases between the germline ends. The CDR3 length is 15 residues. In germline, CDR1 is SGHTA, CDR2 FQGTGA. The CDR3 is CASSLKRGGDNEQFF. The CDR3, as DNA: TGTGCCAGCAGCTTAAAAAGGGGGGGAGACAATGAGCAGTTCTTC.

The rearrangement joins TRBV24-1 to TRBJ1-5; a possible D gene is TRBD1 (5 bases). The length of the CDR3 is 12 residues. The germline V gene encodes CDR1 KGHDR and CDR2 SFDVKD. The V end was cut by 0 bases, the J end by 16 bases, with 12 bases between. The CDR3 protein is CATSDLGRAIHF. The CDR3 DNA follows: TGTGCCACCAGTGATTTGGGCAGGGCAATTCATTTT.

This clone was counted a few times. This chain uses TRBV7-3 with TRBJ2-2; D remains ambiguous. This CDR3 comprises 12 residues. V lost 6 bases and J 4 bases, leaving 6 bases between the germline ends. Germline CDR1 and CDR2: SGHTA and FQGTGA. CDR3 in amino acids: CASSLGTGELFF. The CDR3 region has the DNA TGTGCCAGCAGTCTGGGCACCGGGGAGCTGTTTTTT.

The V and J genes are TRBV4-3 and TRBJ2-1; weak D call: TRBD2 (5 bases). The germline V and J ends were trimmed by 1 base and 7 bases, with 8 bases remaining between them. The CDR3 consists of 13 residues. The V gene's germline CDR1 is LGHNA and CDR2 YSLEER. The DNA for the CDR3 is TGCGCCAGCAGCCAAGTCGGCGGGAATGAGCAGTTCTTC. As protein: CASSQVGGNEQFF.

As concerns this clone: The DNA is omitted, as the CDR3 cannot be located on it reliably, and the CDR3 follows TCRdb's listing. The chain joins TRBV5-1 to TRBJ2-6. The germline V gene has CDR1 SGHRS and CDR2 YFSETQ. Counting both end residues, the CDR3 totals 14 amino acids. The CDR3 here is CASSFGDGANVLTF.

Details on this clone: Other DNA variants within this sample encode the same CDR3. V usage is TRBV27 and J usage is TRBJ1-5; D remains ambiguous. Trimming removed 0 bases from V and 4 bases from J, with 10 bases in between. CDR1 is MNHEY and CDR2 is SMNVEV in the germline V gene (reference sequence). This CDR3 has 15 amino acids. CDR3 in amino acids: CASSLSGESNQPQHF. DNA of the CDR3: TGTGCCAGCAGTTTATCCGGGGAAAGTAATCAGCCCCAGCATTTT.

The CDR3 sequence is CASSPRVAGANVLTF. As DNA, the CDR3 is TGTGCCAGCAGCCCAAGGGTAGCTGGGGCCAACGTCCTGACTTTC. The chain couples TRBV13 to TRBJ2-6, with D unclear. Germline-derived CDR1 and CDR2 are PRHDT and FYEKMQ (reference sequence). The CDR3 is 15 amino acids. Between the trimmed V and J ends, which lost 5 bases and 2 bases, there was a span of 10 bases.

The gene calls are TRBV18 and TRBJ2-3; D is unresolved. Per germline, CDR1 KGHSH and CDR2 LQKENI. Trimming removed 5 bases from V and 6 bases from J, with 12 bases in between. This CDR3 has 13 residues. CDR3 DNA: TGTGCCAGCTCAACGGGCCTTATCGATACGCAGTATTTT. Translation gives CASSTGLIDTQYF.

This chain joins TRBV6-6 and TRBJ2-7, with 10 bases aligning to TRBD1. From germline, CDR1 is MNHNY and CDR2 SVGAGI (reference sequence). The V and J ends lost 5 bases and 1 base, in that order; junction bases with no gene match: 5. The CDR3 loop spans 15 amino acids. CDR3 protein: CASSTTGGKSYEQYV. CDR3 bases: TGTGCCAGCAGTACGACAGGGGGCAAGTCCTACGAGCAGTACGTC.

This chain connects TRBV4-1 to TRBJ2-3; 9 nucleotides match TRBD1. The germline V gene encodes CDR1 MGHRA and CDR2 YSYEKL. The CDR3 totals 17 residues. Germline trimming cut 2 bases from V and 5 bases from J; bases unmatched to any gene: 11. CDR3 sequence: CASSQSSGTGLQDTQYF. As DNA, the CDR3 is TGCGCCAGCAGCCAATCCTCCGGGACAGGGCTTCAAGATACGCAGTATTTT.

The chain is built from TRBV7-6 and TRBJ1-1; D perhaps matches TRBD1 (6 bases). The CDR3 totals 14 residues. V dropped 1 base and J dropped 7 bases, with 13 bases sitting between them. Germline CDR1 is SGHVS and CDR2 is FNYEAQ. The CDR3 loop is CASSLGAGAGEAFF. The DNA for the CDR3 is TGTGCCAGCAGCTTAGGTGCAGGGGCGGGTGAAGCTTTCTTT.

With regard to this clone: Other DNA sequences from this sample encode an identical CDR3 as well. This sequence joins TRBV5-1 and TRBJ2-3, with D uncertain. CDR3 length: 13 residues. V was clipped by 0 bases and J by 2 bases, with 4 bases between them. Germline loops: CDR1 SGHRS, CDR2 YFSETQ. CDR3 coding DNA: TGCGCCAGCAGCTTGGCCGCCACAGATACGCAGTATTTT. Its protein is CASSLAATDTQYF. Looking up the rest from reference TRBV5-1 and TRBJ2-3 gives the full variable domain: KAGVTQTPRYLIKTRGQQVTLSCSPISGHRSVSWYQQTPGQGLQFLFEYFSETQRNKGNFPGRFSGRQFSNSRSEMNVSTLELGDSALYLCASSLAATDTQYFGPGTRLTVL.

The chain links TRBV13 to TRBJ1-1, with 11 bases fitting TRBD1. V shed 2 bases, J shed 5 bases, and the junction held 4 bases outside the gene matches. Per the germline V gene, CDR1 is PRHDT and CDR2 is FYEKMQ (reference sequence). The CDR3 runs to 15 residues. CDR3 bases: TGTGCCAGCAGCTTATATGGACAGGGGGCGACTGAAGCTTTCTTT. Encoded protein: CASSLYGQGATEAFF.

The J gene is TRBJ2-2, the V gene TRBV9, with a tentative D call TRBD1 (5 bases). V was pared by 3 bases and J by 0 bases, with 6 bases between. CDR1 is SGDLS, CDR2 YYNGEE, per germline. The CDR3 length is 14 residues. The CDR3: CASSEGPNTGELFF. The CDR3 DNA sequence: TGTGCCAGCAGCGAGGGGCCGAACACCGGGGAGCTGTTTTTT.

V gene TRBV18 combines with J gene TRBJ1-2; D perhaps matches TRBD1 (6 bases). The germline CDR1 and CDR2 sequences are KGHSH and LQKENI. This CDR3 is 15 amino acids long. V was trimmed by 3 bases and J by 2 bases, leaving 13 bases between them. CDR3 in DNA: TGTGCCAGCTCACCCACGACGGACAGCAACTATGGCTACACCTTC. Protein: CASSPTTDSNYGYTF.

In its sample, this clone was seen a few times. This rearrangement joins TRBV7-9 to TRBJ1-4, with 8 bases matching TRBD1. With V trimmed by 1 base and J by 8 bases, 9 bases remained unmatched. The CDR3 length is 16 residues. The V gene's germline CDR1 is SEHNR and CDR2 FQNEAQ (reference sequence). The CDR3 DNA is TGTGCCAGCAGCTTAGTAGGGACAGGTCTAGGAGAAAAACTGTTTTTT. As protein: CASSLVGTGLGEKLFF. The variable domain in full, with the rest retrieved from reference TRBV7-9 and TRBJ1-4, is DTGVSQNPRHKITKRGQNVTFRCDPISEHNRLYWYRQTLGQGPEFLTYFQNEAQLEKSRLLSDRFSAERPKGSFSTLEIQRTEQGDSAMYLCASSLVGTGLGEKLFFGSGTQLSVL.

The rearrangement uses TRBV6-5 and TRBJ1-2, with TRBD1 as a possible D gene (6 bases). V was clipped by 7 bases and J by 7 bases, with 16 bases between them. CDR3 length: 13 residues. The germline V gene has CDR1 MNHEY and CDR2 SVGAGI. The CDR3 reads CASTLGGRGGYTF. Here the CDR3 DNA reads TGTGCCAGCACCTTGGGGGGCAGGGGTGGCTACACCTTC.

V usage is TRBV6-6 and J usage is TRBJ1-5; 9 bases are shared with TRBD1. Germline values: CDR1 MNHNY, CDR2 SVGAGI (reference sequence). J gave up 1 base and V 4 bases, and 5 bases lay outside the gene matches. CDR3 size: 16 residues. This CDR3 reads CASSSQDRGSNQPQHF. The CDR3 bases are TGTGCCAGCAGTTCACAGGACAGGGGCAGCAATCAGCCCCAGCATTTT.

This clone turned up a few times. The chain couples TRBV4-2 to TRBJ2-7; either TRBD1 or TRBD2 may fit D (5 bases each). V was clipped by 2 bases and J by 5 bases, with 13 bases between them. Germline V CDR1 and CDR2: LGHNA, YNFKEQ. The CDR3 consists of 14 residues. CDR3 sequence reads: CASSQWGSIDEQYF. For the CDR3, the DNA is TGTGCCAGCAGCCAATGGGGGTCTATCGACGAGCAGTACTTC.

The chain links TRBV6-2 or TRBV6-3 to TRBJ2-7; D ambiguous. Germline loops: CDR1 MNHEY, CDR2 SVGEGT. V was pared by 2 bases and J by 7 bases, with 6 bases between. The CDR3 runs 11 residues. CDR3 loop: CASSYKTEQYV. DNA of the CDR3: TGTGCCAGCAGTTACAAGACAGAGCAGTACGTC.